The 5 T cell receptor beta chains in this list originate from one sample, sequenced in a study of early T cells in non-severe SARS-CoV-2 infection. TCRdb independently ran MiXCR on the 5' RACE reads; one entry per CDR3 protein. Of about 84,000 distinct CDR3 sequences in the sample, 9% to 13% were seen once. Sequenced input: whole blood. These receptors were taken from an adult who was a healthcare worker with PCR-confirmed SARS-CoV-2 infection or an uninfected control (not recorded which).

This clonotype was counted only a few times. This sequence joins TRBV10-3 and TRBJ1-2; 10 nucleotides line up with TRBD1. The CDR3 sequence is 15 residues long. CDR1 is ENHRY, CDR2 SYGVKD, per germline. The trim removed 5 bases at V and 3 bases at J, leaving 6 bases unmatched. The CDR3 protein is CAISSGTGDYYGYTF. In DNA, the CDR3 is TGTGCCATCAGTAGCGGGACAGGGGATTACTATGGCTACACCTTC.

The CDR3 sequence is CASSGGRTADTQYF. The DNA for the CDR3 is TGTGCCAGTAGTGGGGGGAGGACGGCAGATACGCAGTATTTT. V and J are TRBV19 and TRBJ2-3, with a tentative D call TRBD2 (6 bases). The germline gives CDR1 LNHDA, CDR2 SQIVND (reference sequence). The CDR3 runs to 14 residues. Trimming stripped 5 bases from V and 4 bases from J, with 13 bases between.

Comments on this clonotype: This may be a read error: a much more frequent sequence differs by one nucleotide. The chain couples TRBV3-1 to TRBJ2-2, with D possibly matching TRBD1 (6 bases). The germline V gene has CDR1 LGHDT and CDR2 YNNKEL (reference sequence). Trimming took off 1 base at V and 1 base at J, with 19 bases between the two ends. This CDR3 spans 19 amino acids. The CDR3 DNA follows: TGTGCCAGCAGCCAAGTGCCAGCAAGACCAGGGGTGAACACCGGGGAGCTGTTTTTT. As protein: CASSQVPARPGVNTGELFF.

Ten or more counts support this clonotype. The chain joins TRBV5-1 to TRBJ2-1, with unresolved D. Trimming removed 5 bases at V and 3 bases at J, with 9 bases between. The CDR3 runs to 13 residues. Germline lookup yields CDR1 SGHRS and CDR2 YFSETQ. CDR3 nucleotide sequence: TGCGCCAGCAGAACCCCAGGCTACAATGAGCAGTTCTTC. Encoded protein: CASRTPGYNEQFF.

The gene calls are TRBV11-3 and TRBJ1-4, with 7 bases aligning to TRBD1. This CDR3 is 17 amino acids long. CDR1 is SGHNT and CDR2 is YENEEA in the germline V gene. The V gene end was trimmed by 1 base and the J gene end by 6 bases; junction bases not matched to a gene: 11. The CDR3 sequence: CASSLVVSFGTDEKLFF. The CDR3 DNA follows: TGTGCCAGCAGCTTAGTGGTCTCGTTTGGGACAGATGAAAAACTGTTTTTT. Using reference TRBV11-3 and TRBJ1-4 for the parts outside the CDR3, the full variable domain is EAGVVQSPRYKIIEKKQPVAFWCNPISGHNTLYWYLQNLGQGPELLIRYENEEAVDDSQLPKDRFSAERLKGVDSTLKIQPAELGDSAVYLCASSLVVSFGTDEKLFFGSGTQLSVL.